The 26 T cell receptor beta chains below come from one sample, sequenced in a study of shared clonotypes between healthy human individuals. The data were produced by immunoSEQ multiplex PCR, yet TCRdb's version contains in-frame clones alone and is incomplete. The sample consists of about 2 million clones, roughly 96% of them appearing once. Material: naive CD4+ T cells sorted from blood. Subset described: CD45RA+ positively selected. The receptor set was obtained from a man aged 18 to 29 in good health.

V is TRBV6-5 and J is TRBJ2-2; TRBD1 agrees at 8 bases. The CDR3 has 13 amino acids. Germline CDR1 reads MNHEY; CDR2 reads SVGAGI. V shed 6 bases and J 6 bases; nucleotides not matched to a gene: 3. The CDR3 nucleotides read TGTGCCAGCAGCTCGGACAGGGCCGGGGAGCTGTTTTTT. Translated: CASSSDRAGELFF.

The chain joins TRBV11-2 to TRBJ2-5; unclear D gene. Germline loops: CDR1 SGHAT, CDR2 FQNNGV. The V and J ends lost 5 bases and 5 bases respectively, with 12 bases between them. This CDR3 has 13 amino acids. The CDR3 nucleotides are TGTGCCAGCAGCCGGGCGAAGATGGAGACCCAGTACTTC. This sequence encodes CASSRAKMETQYF.

Details on this clone: The same CDR3 is also encoded by other DNA sequences in this sample. This chain uses TRBV18 with TRBJ1-1, with D possibly matching TRBD1 (5 bases). CDR1 KGHSH and CDR2 LQKENI come from the germline V gene. This CDR3 has 15 residues. V was pared by 6 bases and J by 0 bases, with 14 bases between. The CDR3 coding sequence is TGTGCCAGCTCCCCTCGGGAGGGGATGAACACTGAAGCTTTCTTT. This gives the protein CASSPREGMNTEAFF.

J is TRBJ1-6 and V is TRBV5-1; D is undetermined. CDR3 length equals 16 residues. The germline gives CDR1 SGHRS, CDR2 YFSETQ. V dropped 2 bases and J dropped 5 bases, with 14 bases sitting between them. CDR3 DNA: TGCGCCAGCAGCTTAGATCACTGGGAAAATAATTCACCCCTCCACTTT. It codes for CASSLDHWENNSPLHF.

This chain joins TRBV30 and TRBJ2-3; D is uncertain. Germline V gene lookup returns CDR1 GTSNPN and CDR2 SVGIG (reference sequence). V lost 3 bases to trimming and J lost 6 bases, with 10 bases between them. The CDR3 totals 12 residues. CDR3: CAWRLDADTQYF. Written as DNA, the CDR3 is TGTGCCTGGAGGCTCGACGCGGATACGCAGTATTTT.

The chain is built from TRBV19 and TRBJ2-7; D gene ambiguous. V was clipped by 6 bases and J by 3 bases, with 6 bases between them. Germline loops: CDR1 LNHDA, CDR2 SQIVND (reference sequence). CDR3 length: 11 residues. The CDR3 loop reads CASRGSYEQYF. Here the CDR3 DNA reads TGTGCCAGTAGGGGAAGCTACGAGCAGTACTTC.

V and J are TRBV7-9 and TRBJ2-1; 14 nucleotides line up with TRBD2. The CDR3 covers 18 residues. The germline V gene encodes CDR1 SEHNR and CDR2 FQNEAQ (reference sequence). After removal of 6 bases from V and 2 bases from J, the junction contained 9 bases not matched to a gene. The CDR3 reads CASRLPGLAGVTYNEQFF. For the CDR3, the DNA is TGTGCCAGCAGGTTACCGGGACTAGCGGGAGTCACCTACAATGAGCAGTTCTTC. The variable domain in full, completed from reference TRBV7-9 and TRBJ2-1, reads DTGVSQNPRHKITKRGQNVTFRCDPISEHNRLYWYRQTLGQGPEFLTYFQNEAQLEKSRLLSDRFSAERPKGSFSTLEIQRTEQGDSAMYLCASRLPGLAGVTYNEQFFGPGTRLTVL.

The chain is built from TRBV2 and TRBJ2-3; D gene uncertain. The CDR3 has 14 residues. The V gene's germline CDR1 is SNHLY and CDR2 FYNNEI. Trimming removed 6 bases at V and 3 bases at J, with 13 bases between. CDR3 DNA: TGTGCCAGCAGGACGGCGGAAATTACAGATACGCAGTATTTT. This encodes CASRTAEITDTQYF.

This chain uses TRBV4-3 with TRBJ2-2; D might be TRBD2 (5 bases). The V end was cut by 3 bases, the J end by 1 base, with 9 bases between. The CDR3 has 15 residues. Germline values: CDR1 LGHNA, CDR2 YSLEER. The CDR3 loop reads CASSQFAGNTGELFF. CDR3 nucleotides: TGCGCCAGCAGCCAGTTTGCGGGGAACACCGGGGAGCTGTTTTTT.

The CDR3 reads CASSLGPPLAGKYTGELFF. CDR3 nucleotide sequence: TGCGCCAGCAGCTTGGGGCCCCCGCTAGCGGGGAAGTACACCGGGGAGCTGTTTTTT. This chain joins TRBV5-1 and TRBJ2-2; 9 bases agree with TRBD2. Trimming removed 0 bases from V and 3 bases from J; junction bases left unmatched: 12. This CDR3 is 19 amino acids long. The germline CDR1 and CDR2 sequences are SGHRS and YFSETQ.

The rearrangement uses TRBV14 and TRBJ1-6; D not resolved. The ends were cut back, 0 bases at V and 10 bases at J, with 7 bases in the middle. Germline CDR1 and CDR2: SGHDN and FVKESK. The CDR3 consists of 13 residues. CDR3 protein: CASSQDLLSPLHF. DNA for the CDR3: TGTGCCAGCAGCCAAGATCTATTATCACCCCTCCACTTT.

This chain connects TRBV6-4 to TRBJ2-1; D could derive from TRBD1 or TRBD2 (7 bases each). CDR3 length: 15 residues. Germline V gives CDR1 MRHNA, CDR2 SNTAGT. Trimming stripped 4 bases from V and 8 bases from J, with 18 bases between. CDR3 residues: CASSAAQGEGYEQFF. In nucleotides, the CDR3 is TGTGCCAGCAGTGCCGCTCAGGGGGAGGGCTATGAGCAGTTCTTC.

V gene TRBV7-9 combines with J gene TRBJ1-2; no clear D gene. V was cut by 0 bases and J by 8 bases, with 19 bases left in between. The length of the CDR3 is 16 residues. Germline CDR1 and CDR2: SEHNR and FQNEAQ (reference sequence). This CDR3 is CASSLARAGGSLGYTF. The CDR3 DNA reads TGTGCCAGCAGCTTAGCGCGAGCGGGTGGGTCCCTCGGCTACACCTTC. The full variable domain, with the rest looked up from reference TRBV7-9 and TRBJ1-2, is DTGVSQNPRHKITKRGQNVTFRCDPISEHNRLYWYRQTLGQGPEFLTYFQNEAQLEKSRLLSDRFSAERPKGSFSTLEIQRTEQGDSAMYLCASSLARAGGSLGYTFGSGTRLTVV.

J is TRBJ2-2 and V is TRBV30, with D perhaps being TRBD1 or TRBD2 (5 bases each). The CDR3 runs to 14 residues. From germline, CDR1 is GTSNPN and CDR2 SVGIG (reference sequence). Between the trimmed V and J ends, which lost 5 bases and 7 bases, there was a span of 17 bases. CDR3 sequence: CAWLQGPHGGELFF. In DNA, the CDR3 is TGTGCCTGGCTCCAGGGACCGCACGGCGGGGAGCTGTTTTTT.

Concerning this clone: This CDR3 is also generated by other DNA sequences in the sample. This chain joins TRBV6-6 and TRBJ1-1, with D unresolved. Germline V lookup: CDR1 MNHNY, CDR2 SVGAGI (reference sequence). The V and J ends lost 0 bases and 6 bases respectively, with 5 bases between them. This CDR3 comprises 12 residues. Here the CDR3 DNA reads TGTGCCAGCAGTTACTCTACGTCTGAAGCTTTCTTT. It encodes CASSYSTSEAFF.

The rearrangement joins TRBV28 to TRBJ2-3, with 8 bases fitting TRBD2. J was trimmed by 5 bases and V by 6 bases; bases with no gene match: 10. Germline CDR1 and CDR2: MDHEN and SYDVKM. This CDR3 has 15 amino acids. CDR3 amino acids: CASSRSGGLRDTQYF. In DNA, the CDR3 is TGTGCCAGCAGCCGAAGCGGGGGCCTGAGAGATACGCAGTATTTT.

The table lists this clone with a count of one. V is TRBV4-2 and J is TRBJ1-1, with 8 bases fitting TRBD1. CDR3 size: 15 residues. Unmatched junction bases numbered 4, after V lost 3 bases and J lost 1 base. The germline gives CDR1 LGHNA, CDR2 YNFKEQ. The CDR3 spells CASSQAGQGNTEAFF. Written as DNA, the CDR3 is TGTGCCAGCAGCCAGGCAGGACAGGGGAACACTGAAGCTTTCTTT.

V and J are TRBV15 and TRBJ2-7; D may match TRBD1 or TRBD2 (5 bases each). The CDR3 runs to 14 residues. The ends were cut back, 5 bases at V and 7 bases at J, with 18 bases in the middle. Germline V gives CDR1 LNHNV, CDR2 YYDKDF (reference sequence). CDR3 nucleotide sequence: TGTGCCACCAGCCCAGGGACCCCGAACGGGGAGCAGTACTTC. Its translation is CATSPGTPNGEQYF.

J is TRBJ1-3 and V is TRBV6-1; D gene uncertain. Germline assignment: CDR1 MNHNS and CDR2 SASEGT. V shed 3 bases and J shed 8 bases, with 20 bases lying between them. The CDR3 spans 16 residues. In DNA form, the CDR3 reads TGTGCCAGCAGTGATAGAGGCAGGCTGCCGGAGCACACCATATATTTT. This translates into CASSDRGRLPEHTIYF.

The chain has TRBV2 and TRBJ2-5; a weak D match, TRBD1 (5 bases). Germline V CDR1 and CDR2: SNHLY, FYNNEI. The ends were cut back, 9 bases at V and 2 bases at J, with 10 bases in the middle. The CDR3 contains 12 residues. The CDR3 here is CASKTVQETQYF. The CDR3 DNA is TGTGCCAGTAAGACAGTTCAAGAGACCCAGTACTTC. The full variable domain, with the rest looked up from reference TRBV2 and TRBJ2-5, is EPEVTQTPSHQVTQMGQEVILRCVPISNHLYFYWYRQILGQKVEFLVSFYNNEISEKSEIFDDQFSVERPDGSNFTLKIRSTKLEDSAMYFCASKTVQETQYFGPGTRLLVL.

In the case of this clone: The same CDR3 also results from other DNA sequences found in this sample. This chain links TRBV15 with TRBJ1-2; D not resolved. CDR3 size: 12 residues. Per the germline V gene, CDR1 is LNHNV and CDR2 is YYDKDF (reference sequence). V gave up 0 bases and J gave up 8 bases, with 7 bases separating them. This chain's CDR3 is CATSRDFGGYTF. The CDR3 DNA is TGTGCCACCAGCAGAGATTTTGGAGGCTACACCTTC.

The V and J genes are TRBV13 and TRBJ2-7; 10 bases are shared with TRBD2. The CDR3 extends over 15 amino acids. Losses at the gene ends were 5 bases for V and 0 bases for J; bases not matched to a gene: 4. In germline, CDR1 is PRHDT, CDR2 FYEKMQ (reference sequence). The CDR3 nucleotides are TGTGCCAGCAGCCCCTCTAGCGGGAGCTCCTACGAGCAGTACTTC. Its translation: CASSPSSGSSYEQYF.

As to this clone: The sample holds other DNA sequences that translate to the same CDR3. This chain connects TRBV6-5 to TRBJ2-6; D not certain. The CDR3 runs 16 residues. CDR1 and CDR2 (germline): MNHEY, SVGAGI. V was trimmed by 0 bases and J by 1 base, leaving 7 bases between them. The CDR3 loop reads CASSYSPGSGANVLTF. The CDR3 bases are TGTGCCAGCAGTTACTCGCCAGGTTCTGGGGCCAACGTCCTGACTTTC.

J is TRBJ2-7 and V is TRBV5-4; 13 bases are shared with TRBD2. This CDR3 contains 16 residues. V shed 3 bases and J 3 bases; nucleotides not matched to a gene: 6. Germline V lookup: CDR1 SGHNT, CDR2 YYREEE (reference sequence). CDR3 sequence (DNA): TGTGCCAGCAGCTCACGGACTAGCGGGAGTGTCTACGAGCAGTACTTC. Translating it yields CASSSRTSGSVYEQYF.

The genes are TRBV18 and TRBJ1-6; 7 positions agree with TRBD1. V was pared by 2 bases and J by 9 bases, with 10 bases of the junction left unmatched. There are 16 residues in the CDR3. CDR1 and CDR2 (germline): KGHSH, LQKENI. In DNA, the CDR3 is TGTGCCAGCTCACCAGGGCCAGGACAGGAAGTTTCACCCCTCCACTTT. It encodes CASSPGPGQEVSPLHF.

The V gene is TRBV9, the J gene TRBJ2-5; maybe TRBD1 (5 bases). CDR3 length equals 14 residues. Germline values: CDR1 SGDLS, CDR2 YYNGEE. The V gene lost 3 bases and the J gene lost 1 base, with 10 bases spanning the gap. The CDR3 DNA reads as TGTGCCAGCAGCGCGTCTGGGGCCCAAGAGACCCAGTACTTC. It is translated as CASSASGAQETQYF.